This TCR beta chain was identified during a study of cytomegalovirus exposure and HLA in healthy donors. The CDR3 is 14 amino acids. Germline-derived CDR1 and CDR2 are SGHRS and YFSETQ. Trimming shortened V by 1 base and J by 2 bases, and 9 bases separated the two germline ends. PCR employed 60 Vbeta and 13 Jbeta primers. The data were produced by immunoSEQ multiplex PCR, yet TCRdb's version contains in-frame clones alone and is incomplete. The sample has about 150,000 clones; approximately 74% are singletons. The chain employs TRBV5-1 and TRBJ1-1; a weak D match, TRBD1 (5 bases). The specimen sequenced was PBMCs. This TCR derives from a man in his late teens or twenties in good health and CMV-seronegative. In DNA form, the CDR3 reads TGCGCCAGCAGCTTGAACAGGCACAACACTGAAGCTTTCTTT. It is translated as CASSLNRHNTEAFF.